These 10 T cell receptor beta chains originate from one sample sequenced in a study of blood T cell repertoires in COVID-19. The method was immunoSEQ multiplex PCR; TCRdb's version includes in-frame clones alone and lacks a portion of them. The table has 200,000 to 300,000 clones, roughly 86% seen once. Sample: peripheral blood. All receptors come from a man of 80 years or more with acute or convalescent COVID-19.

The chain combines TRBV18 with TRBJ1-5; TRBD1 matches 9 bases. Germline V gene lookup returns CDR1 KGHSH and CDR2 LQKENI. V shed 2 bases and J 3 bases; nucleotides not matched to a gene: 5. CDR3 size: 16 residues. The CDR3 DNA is TGTGCCAGCTCACCAACGACAGGGGGAAACAATCAGCCCCAGCATTTT. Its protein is CASSPTTGGNNQPQHF.

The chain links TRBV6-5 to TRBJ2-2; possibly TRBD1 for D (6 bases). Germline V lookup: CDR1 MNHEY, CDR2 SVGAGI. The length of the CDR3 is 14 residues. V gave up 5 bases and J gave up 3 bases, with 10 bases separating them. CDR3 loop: CASSTGRDTGELFF. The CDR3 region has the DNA TGTGCCAGCAGTACAGGGAGAGACACCGGGGAGCTGTTTTTT.

CDR3 protein: CASSSPHSGANNEQFF. CDR3 nucleotide sequence: TGTGCCAGCAGCTCGCCCCATAGCGGAGCCAACAATGAGCAGTTCTTC. The chain links TRBV7-9 to TRBJ2-1; D may be TRBD2 (6 bases). This CDR3 is built from 16 residues. CDR1 and CDR2 (germline): SEHNR, FQNEAQ (reference sequence). Trimming removed 4 bases from V and 5 bases from J, with 18 bases in between.

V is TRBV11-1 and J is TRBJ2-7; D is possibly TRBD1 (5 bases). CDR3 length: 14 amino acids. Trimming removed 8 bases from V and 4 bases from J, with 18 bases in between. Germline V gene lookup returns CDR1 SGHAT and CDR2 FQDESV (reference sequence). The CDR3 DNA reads TGTGCCAGCCAAATCGGGCAGGGCAGGTACGAGCAGTACTTC. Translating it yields CASQIGQGRYEQYF.

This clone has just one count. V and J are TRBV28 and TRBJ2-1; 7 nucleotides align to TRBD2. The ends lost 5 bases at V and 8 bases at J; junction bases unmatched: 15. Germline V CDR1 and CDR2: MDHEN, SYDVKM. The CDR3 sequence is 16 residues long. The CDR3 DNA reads TGTGCCAGCAGTGTACCCCAAGCGGGATCTTTCCATGAGCAGTTCTTC. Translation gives CASSVPQAGSFHEQFF.

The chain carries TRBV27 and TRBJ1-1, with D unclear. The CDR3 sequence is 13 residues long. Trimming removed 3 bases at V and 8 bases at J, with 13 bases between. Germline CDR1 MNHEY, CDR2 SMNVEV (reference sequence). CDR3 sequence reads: CASSFSGLGEAFF. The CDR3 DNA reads TGTGCCAGCAGTTTCAGCGGACTTGGGGAAGCTTTCTTT.

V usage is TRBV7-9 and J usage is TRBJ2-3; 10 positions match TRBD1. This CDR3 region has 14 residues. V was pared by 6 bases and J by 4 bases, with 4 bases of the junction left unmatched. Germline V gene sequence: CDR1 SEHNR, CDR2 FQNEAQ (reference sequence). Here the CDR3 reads CASRPGQGADTQYF. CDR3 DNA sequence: TGTGCCAGCAGACCCGGACAGGGGGCAGATACGCAGTATTTT.

This CDR3 is CASSSDGGAYNEQFF. The CDR3 DNA follows: TGCGCCAGCAGCTCCGATGGGGGGGCCTACAATGAGCAGTTCTTC. The chain recombines TRBV5-1 with TRBJ2-1, with TRBD2 identical over 7 bases. This CDR3 has 15 amino acids. V lost 3 bases, J lost 2 bases, and 5 bases stayed unmatched. CDR1 SGHRS and CDR2 YFSETQ come from the germline V gene.

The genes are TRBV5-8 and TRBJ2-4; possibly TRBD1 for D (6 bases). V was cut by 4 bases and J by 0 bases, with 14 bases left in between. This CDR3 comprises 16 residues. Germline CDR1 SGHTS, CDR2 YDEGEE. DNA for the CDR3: TGTGCCAGCAGCCCCTCCGACAGGCTAGCCAAAAACATTCAGTACTTC. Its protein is CASSPSDRLAKNIQYF.

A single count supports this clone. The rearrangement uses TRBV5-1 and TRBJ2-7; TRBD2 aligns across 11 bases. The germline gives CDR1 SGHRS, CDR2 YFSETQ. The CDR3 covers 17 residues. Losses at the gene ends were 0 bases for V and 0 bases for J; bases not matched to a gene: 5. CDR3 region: CASSLGLAGTASYEQYF. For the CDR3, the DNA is TGCGCCAGCAGCTTGGGACTAGCGGGGACTGCCTCCTACGAGCAGTACTTC.